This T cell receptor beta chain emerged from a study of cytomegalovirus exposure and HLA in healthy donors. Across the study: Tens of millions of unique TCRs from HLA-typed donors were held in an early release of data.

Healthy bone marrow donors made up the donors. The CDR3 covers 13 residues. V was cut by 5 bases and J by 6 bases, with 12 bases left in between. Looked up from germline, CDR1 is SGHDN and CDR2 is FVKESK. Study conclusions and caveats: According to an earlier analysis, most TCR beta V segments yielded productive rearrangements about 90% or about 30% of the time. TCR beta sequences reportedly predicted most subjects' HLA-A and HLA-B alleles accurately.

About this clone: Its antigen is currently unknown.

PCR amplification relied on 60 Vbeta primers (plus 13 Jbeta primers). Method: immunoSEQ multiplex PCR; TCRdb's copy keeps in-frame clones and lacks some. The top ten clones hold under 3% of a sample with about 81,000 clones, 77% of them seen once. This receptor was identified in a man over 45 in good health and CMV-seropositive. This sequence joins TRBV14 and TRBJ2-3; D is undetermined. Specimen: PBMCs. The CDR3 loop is CASSILASDTQYF. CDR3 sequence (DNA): TGTGCCAGCAGCATCTTAGCCTCCGATACGCAGTATTTT.